One and the same sample provided the 11 T cell receptor beta chains below, sequenced in a study of blood T cell repertoires in COVID-19. The method was immunoSEQ multiplex PCR; TCRdb's version includes in-frame clones alone and lacks a portion of them. The repertoire holds some 160,000 clones, with about 84% as singletons. The sample was peripheral blood. The receptors originated from a woman aged 45 to 65 with acute or convalescent COVID-19.

The rearrangement uses TRBV27 and TRBJ1-4; D call uncertain. Germline-derived CDR1 and CDR2 are MNHEY and SMNVEV (reference sequence). V lost 6 bases to trimming and J lost 7 bases, with 15 bases between them. The length of the CDR3 is 14 residues. The CDR3 DNA follows: TGTGCCAGCAGACGACCGGGAATGGGTGAAAAACTGTTTTTT. It codes for CASRRPGMGEKLFF.

V and J are TRBV2 and TRBJ1-1; D unclear. The V end lost 3 bases, the J end lost 1 base, and 6 bases lay between the germline ends. The CDR3 consists of 13 residues. Per germline, CDR1 SNHLY and CDR2 FYNNEI. The CDR3 is CASSDLGNTEAFF. In DNA, the CDR3 is TGTGCCAGCAGTGATCTCGGGAACACTGAAGCTTTCTTT.

The J gene is TRBJ2-2, the V gene TRBV27, with TRBD2 as a possible D gene (7 bases). There are 16 residues in the CDR3. Germline CDR1 and CDR2: MNHEY and SMNVEV (reference sequence). V gave up 5 bases and J gave up 7 bases, with 20 bases separating them. CDR3 loop: CASSGIAGGLGGELFF. DNA for the CDR3: TGTGCCAGCAGTGGGATCGCCGGGGGGCTGGGCGGGGAGCTGTTTTTT.

The V and J genes are TRBV5-1 and TRBJ2-7; 9 positions agree with TRBD1. V was pared by 3 bases and J by 7 bases, with 5 bases of the junction left unmatched. Looked up from germline, CDR1 is SGHRS and CDR2 is YFSETQ. The CDR3 covers 13 residues. This chain's CDR3 is CASSSEGQGEQYF. The CDR3 DNA follows: TGCGCCAGCAGCTCTGAAGGACAGGGGGAGCAGTACTTC. The full variable domain, completed using reference TRBV5-1 and TRBJ2-7, is KAGVTQTPRYLIKTRGQQVTLSCSPISGHRSVSWYQQTPGQGLQFLFEYFSETQRNKGNFPGRFSGRQFSNSRSEMNVSTLELGDSALYLCASSSEGQGEQYFGPGTRLTVT.

This clone was recorded a few times. V usage is TRBV7-8 and J usage is TRBJ1-2, with D uncertain. This CDR3 has 16 amino acids. V dropped 2 bases and J dropped 3 bases, with 16 bases sitting between them. CDR1 and CDR2 (germline): SGHVS, FQNEAQ. The DNA for the CDR3 is TGTGCCAGCAGCTTAATTGGGCCGGCCGGGGACTATGGCTACACCTTC. Protein product: CASSLIGPAGDYGYTF.

J is TRBJ1-1 and V is TRBV9, with unresolved D. The germline V and J ends were trimmed by 6 bases and 3 bases, with 12 bases remaining between them. Germline V gives CDR1 SGDLS, CDR2 YYNGEE. The CDR3 has 13 amino acids. CDR3 loop: CASNTQEDTEAFF. The DNA of the CDR3 is TGTGCCAGCAACACTCAGGAGGACACTGAAGCTTTCTTT. The full variable domain, completed using reference TRBV9 and TRBJ1-1, is DSGVTQTPKHLITATGQRVTLRCSPRSGDLSVYWYQQSLDQGLQFLIQYYNGEERAKGNILERFSAQQFPDLHSELNLSSLELGDSALYFCASNTQEDTEAFFGQGTRLTVV.

V and J are TRBV7-9 and TRBJ1-5; tentatively, D is TRBD1 (6 bases). CDR1 and CDR2 from the germline V gene are SEHNR and FQNEAQ (reference sequence). There are 14 residues in the CDR3. V lost 3 bases to trimming and J lost 6 bases, with 12 bases between them. CDR3 DNA: TGTGCCAGCAGCTTTGAAGGGGGAAGTCAGCCCCAGCATTTT. This sequence encodes CASSFEGGSQPQHF.

The chain carries TRBV29-1 and TRBJ2-3; 7 nucleotides align to TRBD1. CDR1 SQVTM and CDR2 ANQGSEA come from the germline V gene. This CDR3 has 14 residues. V lost 7 bases, J lost 1 base, and 8 bases stayed unmatched. In DNA form, the CDR3 reads TGCAGCGGACTGACTGGACAGGGCACAGATACGCAGTATTTT. Amino acid sequence: CSGLTGQGTDTQYF.

The chain is built from TRBV30 and TRBJ2-2; 7 positions agree with TRBD2. CDR1 and CDR2 from the germline V gene are GTSNPN and SVGIG (reference sequence). The trim removed 3 bases at V and 7 bases at J, leaving 2 bases unmatched. This CDR3 is 12 amino acids long. The CDR3: CAWSPGGGELFF. The CDR3 bases are TGTGCCTGGAGCCCGGGAGGCGGGGAGCTGTTTTTT. Variable domain in full (rest from reference TRBV30 and TRBJ2-2): SQTIHQWPATLVQPVGSPLSLECTVEGTSNPNLYWYRQAAGRGLQLLFYSVGIGQISSEVPQNLSASRPQDRQFILSSKKLLLSDSGFYLCAWSPGGGELFFGEGSRLTVL.

The chain links TRBV5-5 to TRBJ1-1; D possibly corresponds to TRBD1 (6 bases). Germline lookup yields CDR1 SGHKS and CDR2 YYEKEE (reference sequence). There are 13 residues in the CDR3. V was trimmed by 3 bases and J by 1 base, leaving 7 bases between them. The CDR3 spells CASSYRANTEAFF. The CDR3 DNA is TGTGCCAGCAGCTACAGGGCGAACACTGAAGCTTTCTTT.

The chain links TRBV7-2 to TRBJ1-5; no reliable D call. This CDR3 has 14 amino acids. V lost 3 bases and J lost 0, with 6 bases in between. Germline V lookup: CDR1 SGHTA, CDR2 FQGNSA. The CDR3 sequence: CASSFGYSNQPQHF. CDR3 DNA: TGTGCCAGCAGCTTCGGGTATAGCAATCAGCCCCAGCATTTT.